Listed here are 28 T cell receptor beta chains from one sample, sequenced in a study of blood T cell repertoires in COVID-19. Clones were read by immunoSEQ multiplex PCR, and TCRdb kept only the in-frame ones, dropping some. The repertoire holds under 250,000 clones, with 83% as singletons. Sequencing input: peripheral blood. Receptors were obtained from a woman in her 40s with active or convalescent COVID-19.

This clone is a singleton in its sample. V gene TRBV3-1 (or the pseudogene TRBV3-2) combines with J gene TRBJ2-3; 11 bases fit TRBD2. Germline V CDR1 and CDR2: LGHDT, YNNKEL (reference sequence). The trim removed 0 bases at V and 6 bases at J, leaving 8 bases unmatched. This CDR3 has 17 residues. The CDR3 is CASSQEPLAGGGDTQYF. CDR3 in DNA: TGTGCCAGCAGCCAAGAGCCTCTAGCGGGGGGAGGGGATACGCAGTATTTT.

As DNA, the CDR3 is TGTGCCAGCAGCTTAGATAGTTCCGGCTACACCTTC. Translation: CASSLDSSGYTF. The chain links TRBV11-3 to TRBJ1-2; D is uncertain. V was cut by 0 bases and J by 8 bases, with 7 bases left in between. This CDR3 has 12 amino acids. Germline V lookup: CDR1 SGHNT, CDR2 YENEEA. The full variable domain, in which reference TRBV11-3 and TRBJ1-2 provide the parts outside the CDR3, is EAGVVQSPRYKIIEKKQPVAFWCNPISGHNTLYWYLQNLGQGPELLIRYENEEAVDDSQLPKDRFSAERLKGVDSTLKIQPAELGDSAVYLCASSLDSSGYTFGSGTRLTVV.

The chain employs TRBV2 and TRBJ1-2, with a tentative D call TRBD1 (6 bases). There are 12 residues in the CDR3. V was pared by 7 bases and J by 4 bases, with 10 bases between. CDR1 SNHLY and CDR2 FYNNEI come from the germline V gene. In nucleotides, the CDR3 is TGTGCCAGCAACAGGGTCAGCTATGGCTACACCTTC. Protein: CASNRVSYGYTF.

This clone was observed many times. The rearrangement links TRBV5-5 to TRBJ2-7; 10 nucleotides match TRBD2. Germline V gene lookup returns CDR1 SGHKS and CDR2 YYEKEE (reference sequence). The length of the CDR3 is 13 residues. V gave up 5 bases and J gave up 5 bases; unmatched junction bases: 4. For the CDR3, the DNA is TGTGCCAGCAGTCGACTAGCGGGTGACGAGCAGTACTTC. Translation gives CASSRLAGDEQYF.

This chain joins TRBV28 and TRBJ1-1, with 10 bases that match TRBD1. J gave up 3 bases and V 5 bases, and 12 bases lay outside the gene matches. The CDR3 consists of 17 residues. Looked up from germline, CDR1 is MDHEN and CDR2 is SYDVKM. This CDR3 is CASSPSSGQGFDTEAFF. CDR3 nucleotides: TGTGCCAGCAGTCCGAGCTCGGGACAGGGGTTTGACACTGAAGCTTTCTTT. Full variable domain (outside the CDR3, taken from reference TRBV28 and TRBJ1-1): DVKVTQSSRYLVKRTGEKVFLECVQDMDHENMFWYRQDPGLGLRLIYFSYDVKMKEKGDIPEGYSVSREKKERFSLILESASTNQTSMYLCASSPSSGQGFDTEAFFGQGTRLTVV.

CDR3 region: CASSLAPPRTGDGYTF. The CDR3 coding sequence is TGTGCCAGCAGTTTAGCCCCCCCGAGAACGGGTGATGGCTACACCTTC. V gene TRBV27 combines with J gene TRBJ1-2; no firm D call. Per germline, CDR1 MNHEY and CDR2 SMNVEV (reference sequence). CDR3 length equals 16 residues. V lost 2 bases, J lost 6 bases, and 19 bases lay in between.

This chain links TRBV20-1 with TRBJ1-4, with 8 nucleotides matching TRBD1. From germline, CDR1 is DFQATT and CDR2 SNEGSKA (reference sequence). V lost 3 bases and J lost 8; bases outside the gene matches: 5. The CDR3 runs 13 residues. Here the CDR3 DNA reads TGCAGTGCTAGTTTCAGGGGGCGAGAAAAACTGTTTTTT. Protein product: CSASFRGREKLFF.

This chain uses TRBV28 with TRBJ1-2, with TRBD1 matching 9 bases. Germline assignment: CDR1 MDHEN and CDR2 SYDVKM. This CDR3 comprises 14 residues. The V gene end was trimmed by 3 bases and the J gene end by 7 bases; junction bases not matched to a gene: 6. CDR3 DNA sequence: TGTGCCAGCAGTTTCCGGGACAGGGTGTCTGGCTACACCTTC. This translates into CASSFRDRVSGYTF.

As to this clone: This sample also contains other DNA sequences that code for the same CDR3. V and J are TRBV2 and TRBJ1-2, with 7 positions matching TRBD1. This CDR3 contains 12 residues. From germline, CDR1 is SNHLY and CDR2 FYNNEI. The ends lost 6 bases at V and 6 bases at J; junction bases unmatched: 4. The CDR3, as DNA: TGTGCCAGCAGCCTACAGGGGAATGGCTACACCTTC. This gives the protein CASSLQGNGYTF. Based on the CDR3 plus reference TRBV2 and TRBJ1-2, the full variable domain is EPEVTQTPSHQVTQMGQEVILRCVPISNHLYFYWYRQILGQKVEFLVSFYNNEISEKSEIFDDQFSVERPDGSNFTLKIRSTKLEDSAMYFCASSLQGNGYTFGSGTRLTVV.

V and J are TRBV6-6 and TRBJ1-5, with 9 bases identical to TRBD1. The germline V gene has CDR1 MNHNY and CDR2 SVGAGI (reference sequence). The CDR3 is 16 residues long. Trimming at V came to 6 bases and at J to 2 bases, leaving 8 bases not matched to a gene. DNA for the CDR3: TGTGCCAGCAGCCTACCGGGACAGGGAGGCAATCAGCCCCAGCATTTT. Translating gives CASSLPGQGGNQPQHF.

V is TRBV6-2 or TRBV6-3 and J is TRBJ1-2; 7 nucleotides align to TRBD1. Germline values: CDR1 MNHEY, CDR2 SVGEGT. The V gene end was trimmed by 2 bases and the J gene end by 3 bases; junction bases not matched to a gene: 3. The CDR3 has 14 residues. CDR3 coding DNA: TGTGCCAGCAGTTACCCCACAGGGGACTATGGCTACACCTTC. Protein sequence: CASSYPTGDYGYTF.

The chain has TRBV29-1 and TRBJ2-1; 16 bases line up with TRBD2. Germline V gene lookup returns CDR1 SQVTM and CDR2 ANQGSEA. The trim removed 6 bases at V and 15 bases at J, leaving 11 bases unmatched. The CDR3 sequence is 14 residues long. The CDR3 DNA reads as TGCAGCGTCCAAGGGGGACTAGCGGGGGGGCTGCGGTTCTTC. Its protein is CSVQGGLAGGLRFF.

CDR3 sequence: CASSAFRTDSLGYTF. The DNA for the CDR3 is TGTGCCAGCAGCGCTTTTCGAACGGACAGCCTTGGCTACACCTTC. V is TRBV9 and J is TRBJ1-2; D perhaps matches TRBD1 (6 bases). V shed 3 bases and J shed 7 bases, with 19 bases lying between them. The germline CDR1 and CDR2 sequences are SGDLS and YYNGEE. CDR3 length: 15 residues.

This clone was seen a few times. V gene TRBV5-5 combines with J gene TRBJ2-1; 8 bases map to TRBD2. The CDR3 runs to 14 residues. Losses at the gene ends were 4 bases for V and 8 bases for J; bases not matched to a gene: 8. Germline CDR1 is SGHKS and CDR2 is YYEKEE (reference sequence). CDR3 amino acids: CASSRTGGTDEQFF. CDR3 bases: TGTGCCAGCAGCCGCACGGGGGGGACGGATGAGCAGTTCTTC.

This chain joins TRBV7-9 and TRBJ2-3; no clear D. Germline V CDR1 and CDR2: SEHNR, FQNEAQ (reference sequence). This CDR3 comprises 15 residues. V was trimmed by 1 base and J by 1 base, leaving 9 bases between them. The CDR3 sequence is CASSLVAPGTDTQYF. CDR3 DNA: TGTGCCAGCAGCTTAGTGGCTCCAGGCACAGATACGCAGTATTTT.

This clone was detected only a few times. The V gene is TRBV12-3 or TRBV12-4, the J gene TRBJ1-2; TRBD1 aligns across 10 bases. This CDR3 has 13 residues. The J segment lost 7 bases and the V segment lost 5 bases, leaving 4 bases of the junction unmatched. This CDR3 is CASSTGTGAGYTF. Written as DNA, the CDR3 is TGTGCCAGCAGTACCGGGACAGGGGCTGGCTACACCTTC.

The chain has TRBV6-2 or TRBV6-3 and TRBJ1-3; 12 bases fit TRBD1. The germline V gene encodes CDR1 MNHEY and CDR2 SVGEGT. CDR3 length: 16 amino acids. J was trimmed by 4 bases and V by 5 bases; bases with no gene match: 6. DNA for the CDR3: TGTGCCAGCAGTCACGGGACAGGGGGCTTCGGAAACACCATATATTTT. Its protein product is CASSHGTGGFGNTIYF.

The genes are TRBV4-2 and TRBJ2-5; the D gene is possibly TRBD1 (5 bases). Trimming took 4 bases from V and 5 from J, leaving 14 bases between them. The CDR3 runs 14 residues. Per the germline V gene, CDR1 is LGHNA and CDR2 is YNFKEQ. This CDR3 is CASSREQVMETQYF. CDR3 nucleotide sequence: TGTGCCAGCAGCCGAGAACAGGTTATGGAGACCCAGTACTTC.

This chain uses TRBV3-1 (or the pseudogene TRBV3-2) with TRBJ2-3, with D unclear. Germline assignment: CDR1 LGHDT and CDR2 YNNKEL (reference sequence). The CDR3 is 14 amino acids. V was clipped by 1 base and J by 2 bases, with 7 bases between them. CDR3 in DNA: TGTGCCAGCAGCCAAGCTTCGTACACAGATACGCAGTATTTT. This translates into CASSQASYTDTQYF.

About this clone: At the DNA level, this CDR3 is encoded by other sequences in the same sample as well. The genes are TRBV2 and TRBJ1-5; TRBD1 matches at 8 bases. This CDR3 has 14 residues. CDR1 SNHLY and CDR2 FYNNEI come from the germline V gene. Trimming at V came to 6 bases and at J to 6 bases, leaving 7 bases not matched to a gene. The CDR3 loop reads CASSLDREGQPQHF. In nucleotides, the CDR3 is TGTGCCAGCAGCCTGGACAGGGAGGGTCAGCCCCAGCATTTT.

This clone was seen only once. The chain recombines TRBV15 with TRBJ2-6, with a possible D match to TRBD1 (7 bases). The CDR3 extends over 16 amino acids. The V end lost 5 bases, the J end lost 3 bases, and 14 bases lay between the germline ends. Germline CDR1 reads LNHNV; CDR2 reads YYDKDF (reference sequence). Written as DNA, the CDR3 is TGTGCCACCAGCCAGGGGGGCGGACGTGGGGCCAACGTCCTGACTTTC. Translating gives CATSQGGGRGANVLTF.

This chain uses TRBV5-4 with TRBJ2-3; maybe TRBD2 (5 bases). The CDR3 extends over 14 amino acids. CDR1 is SGHNT, CDR2 YYREEE, per germline (reference sequence). Deletions cut 10 bases from V and 0 bases from J, with 15 bases between. This CDR3 reads CASRPGRSTDTQYF. CDR3 sequence (DNA): TGTGCCTCCCGCCCGGGGAGAAGCACAGATACGCAGTATTTT.

The chain recombines TRBV27 with TRBJ1-1, with 8 bases that match TRBD1. From germline, CDR1 is MNHEY and CDR2 SMNVEV (reference sequence). The CDR3 spans 19 residues. The V gene end was trimmed by 6 bases and the J gene end by 6 bases; junction bases not matched to a gene: 24. The CDR3 DNA reads as TGTGCCAGCAGCAACTTACGAACAGGGGGAACGCCTGGGCTGGCTGAAGCTTTCTTT. Encoded protein: CASSNLRTGGTPGLAEAFF.

V gene TRBV6-1 combines with J gene TRBJ1-2; 9 bases match TRBD1. This CDR3 is 15 amino acids long. J lost 0 bases, V lost 3 bases, and 2 bases had no gene match. Germline lookup yields CDR1 MNHNS and CDR2 SASEGT. The CDR3 nucleotides read TGTGCCAGCAGTGATCGACAGGGGGCTAACTATGGCTACACCTTC. It specifies CASSDRQGANYGYTF.

This chain connects TRBV12-3 or TRBV12-4 to TRBJ1-2; possible D gene TRBD1, 5 bases. CDR3 length: 13 amino acids. The V and J ends lost 6 bases and 4 bases respectively, with 12 bases between them. The CDR3 DNA is TGTGCCAGCAGCTTACAGGCCACCTATGGCTACACCTTC. Amino acids: CASSLQATYGYTF.

The chain carries TRBV21-1 and TRBJ2-4; the table's D gene call, TRBD1, was not cross checked with the DNA. TRBV21-1 is a listed pseudogene. The CDR3 length is 17 residues. In nucleotides, the CDR3 is TGTGCCAGCAGCAAAGAGTTCGTCGGGACAGGGCTAAACATTCAGTACTTC. This sequence encodes CASSKEFVGTGLNIQYF.

The chain recombines TRBV10-3 with TRBJ1-1, with 7 bases aligning to TRBD1. This CDR3 has 14 amino acids. V was clipped by 6 bases and J by 0 bases; unmatched bases: 4. Germline loops: CDR1 ENHRY, CDR2 SYGVKD. The DNA for the CDR3 is TGTGCCATCAGCCAGACAGGGATGAACACTGAAGCTTTCTTT. It translates to CAISQTGMNTEAFF.

V and J are TRBV7-2 and TRBJ1-6; 8 nucleotides agree with TRBD1. The CDR3 sequence is 15 residues long. The V gene end was trimmed by 0 bases and the J gene end by 10 bases; junction bases not matched to a gene: 5. Germline lookup yields CDR1 SGHTA and CDR2 FQGNSA. The CDR3: CASSLARTGRSPLHF. As DNA, the CDR3 is TGTGCCAGCAGCTTAGCCCGGACAGGGCGATCACCCCTCCACTTT.